Listed below are T cell receptor beta chains from one sample, sequenced in a study of CD8 T cells in Susac syndrome. TCRdb processed the immunoSEQ multiplex PCR reads anew with MiXCR; each CDR3 protein has one entry. The repertoire has around 270,000 distinct CDR3 sequences, about 88% of them found once; the top ten carry approximately 0.18%. The sequencing sample was made of CD8+ T cells from PBMCs. Source of these receptors: a human donor with multiple sclerosis. CDR3s leave out the opening cysteine and the closing phenylalanine or tryptophan.

TRBJ2-1 TRBV9 ASSGISGGASYNEQF
TRBJ2-3 TRBV14 ASSHRMGLGTDTQY
TRBJ2-1 TRBV4-3 ASSQDEYAGTAYNEQF
TRBJ2-1 TRBV11-2 ASSLLSDGREQF
TRBJ2-1 TRBV19 ASNSGGPQGNEQF
TRBJ1-2 TRBV20-1 SARERRINYGYT
TRBJ1-4 TRBV2 ASNPAQGEEKLF
TRBJ2-7 TRBV24-1 ATSTGPYEQY
TRBJ1-1 TRBV7-9 ASSLASGARTEAF
TRBJ1-1 TRBV7-9 ASSAKNTEAF
TRBJ2-1 TRBV7-2 ASSLGLGTGYEQF
TRBJ2-1 TRBV6-1 ASSEEPGGGYNEQF
TRBJ2-7 TRBV7-8 ASSYPTGGAYEQY
TRBJ2-3 TRBV2 ASRYSTDTQY
TRBJ2-6 TRBV28 ASSLSPRGAGANVLT
TRBJ2-2 TRBV28 ASSSPPNLVAWAGELF
TRBJ2-7 TRBV6-5 ASSYSSGSWYEQY
TRBJ1-2 TRBV6-5 ASSFVGGLPY
TRBJ2-4 TRBV23-1 ASSQSPGQGENIQY
TRBJ1-1 TRBV12-3/TRBV12-4 ASSLGTINTEAF
TRBJ2-3 TRBV6-2/TRBV6-3 ASSYWSLDTQY
TRBJ2-7 TRBV7-9 ASSLRRDEQY
TRBJ1-1 TRBV18 ASSPITAVNTEAF
TRBJ1-1 TRBV28 ASSLDLRGDRTEAF
TRBJ1-5 TRBV5-4 ASSFGTGPYQPQH
TRBJ2-1 TRBV4-3 ASSQDQAIAGVNEQF
TRBJ1-2 TRBV3-1 ASSQVTAYGYT
TRBJ1-4 TRBV7-9 ASSSRQAEEEKLF
TRBJ1-6 TRBV5-3 ARSLVNTGRGSPLH
TRBJ1-2 TRBV4-1 ASSQAGTPTNYGYT
TRBJ2-7 TRBV27 ASSFLAGGSEQY
TRBJ2-7 TRBV7-2 ASSLPTQAALY
TRBJ2-7 TRBV10-3 AISESTLEQY
TRBJ2-7 TRBV13 ASSPPGSFPSYEQY
TRBJ2-2 TRBV9 ASSGAGTGNTGELF
TRBJ2-1 TRBV2 ASRKTSGSGNEQF
TRBJ2-7 TRBV15 ATSLGRLSYEQY
TRBJ2-5 TRBV10-3 AISDKGDSQETQY
TRBJ2-3 TRBV7-8 ASRAAAGGLLIGTDTQY
TRBJ2-1 TRBV12-3/TRBV12-4 ASSSKSSYNERF
TRBJ2-7 TRBV29-1 MARAYEQY
TRBJ2-7 TRBV12-3/TRBV12-4 ASSKLAGAYEQY
TRBJ2-1 TRBV18 ASSPPDRGPYNEQF
TRBJ2-7 TRBV7-9 ASSPVTGTDSYEQY
TRBJ1-4 TRBV20-1 SARNRDEKLF
TRBJ2-3 TRBV9 ASSVALASGPSTDTQY